The sequence of this T cell receptor (beta chain) was determined in a study of blood T cell repertoires in COVID-19. Study summary: Some COVID-19 samples were acute and others convalescent; all came from the United States, Italy and Spain.

Per the authors' pipeline: Reference gene primer amplification gave estimated nucleated cell counts. Repertoires were generated with immunoSEQ multiplex PCR, while TCRdb's copy carries only in-frame clones and drops some. V, J and clone size were drawn from that table, and D and trimming were deduced from the DNA. The data show about 240,000 clones, with roughly 83% seen just once and over 7.5% held by the top ten. This CDR3 region has 13 residues. Trimming took 5 bases from V and 8 from J, leaving 12 bases between them. Germline CDR1 is ENHRY and CDR2 is SYGVKD. The receptor was isolated from a woman older than 75 with acute or convalescent COVID-19. Sequencing was done on a sample of peripheral blood. The chain recombines TRBV10-3 with TRBJ1-4, with a possible D match to TRBD1 (5 bases). CDR3 DNA sequence: TGTGCCATCAGTCAAATACAGGAGGAAAAACTGTTTTTT. It is translated as CAISQIQEEKLFF.